These 30 T cell receptor beta chains were sequenced from one sample in a study of PD-1 blockade in classical Hodgkin lymphoma. Time point described: cycle 4 day 1 (C4D1), after around six weeks of nivolumab. Every patient was affected by relapse after autologous stem cell transplantation, while exposure to brentuximab vedotin was not uniform. Repertoires were generated with immunoSEQ multiplex PCR, while TCRdb's copy carries only in-frame clones and drops some. In the table there are 25,000 to 35,000 clones, roughly 77% of which are singletons. Specimen: peripheral blood mononuclear cells (PBMCs), collected before the fourth cycle of nivolumab. The receptors originated from a human donor with classical Hodgkin lymphoma.

The CDR3 sequence is CASSEVSSYNQPQHF. DNA for the CDR3: TGTGCCAGCAGTGAAGTCTCCAGCTACAATCAGCCCCAGCATTTT. The chain recombines TRBV6-1 with TRBJ1-5; no clear D gene. The V end lost 1 base, the J end lost 3 bases, and 10 bases lay between the germline ends. This CDR3 contains 15 residues. CDR1 is MNHNS and CDR2 is SASEGT in the germline V gene.

The chain uses TRBV28 and TRBJ2-1, with TRBD1 matching over 9 bases. Trimming cost V 5 bases and J 7 bases; bases outside gene matches: 9. This CDR3 region has 15 residues. Germline CDR1 is MDHEN and CDR2 is SYDVKM. The CDR3 DNA sequence: TGTGCCAGCAGTCTCGGACAGGGGCGAGTAAATGAGCAGTTCTTC. It is translated as CASSLGQGRVNEQFF. The variable domain in full, completed from reference TRBV28 and TRBJ2-1, reads DVKVTQSSRYLVKRTGEKVFLECVQDMDHENMFWYRQDPGLGLRLIYFSYDVKMKEKGDIPEGYSVSREKKERFSLILESASTNQTSMYLCASSLGQGRVNEQFFGPGTRLTVL.

This chain connects TRBV7-9 to TRBJ1-4; TRBD1 matches at 9 bases. CDR1 and CDR2 (germline): SEHNR, FQNEAQ (reference sequence). This CDR3 region has 13 residues. V trimming: 5 bases; J trimming: 6 bases; junction bases outside the gene matches: 1. DNA of the CDR3: TGTGCCAGCAGCCGGACAGGGGATGAAAAACTGTTTTTT. Translating gives CASSRTGDEKLFF.

This clone has just a few counts. V and J are TRBV9 and TRBJ2-5; 13 nucleotides agree with TRBD2. J was trimmed by 9 bases and V by 0 bases; bases with no gene match: 5. Germline-derived CDR1 and CDR2 are SGDLS and YYNGEE. The CDR3 is 15 residues long. The CDR3 DNA follows: TGTGCCAGCAGCGTAGGGGGACTAGCGGGATCGGCCCAGTACTTC. Protein sequence: CASSVGGLAGSAQYF.

The V call is TRBV4-1, the J call TRBJ2-3, with 9 bases lining up with TRBD2. This CDR3 region has 16 residues. Trimming cost V 4 bases and J 7 bases; bases outside gene matches: 12. Germline lookup yields CDR1 MGHRA and CDR2 YSYEKL. This CDR3 reads CASSRPGAGGPHTQYF. For the CDR3, the DNA is TGCGCCAGCAGCCGCCCGGGGGCGGGAGGGCCTCATACGCAGTATTTT.

V is TRBV6-6 and J is TRBJ1-5, with D perhaps TRBD1 (6 bases). The CDR3 has 16 residues. The ends were cut back, 6 bases at V and 5 bases at J, with 20 bases in the middle. The germline gives CDR1 MNHNY, CDR2 SVGAGI (reference sequence). The CDR3 region has the DNA TGTGCCAGCAGAACAGCGGGGGGCCTGGGCGATCAGCCCCAGCATTTT. Protein sequence: CASRTAGGLGDQPQHF.

This chain links TRBV21-1 with TRBJ1-2. TRBV21-1 is described as a pseudogene. CDR3 length equals 12 residues. As DNA, the CDR3 is TGTGCCAGCAGCAAAGAGTGGTATGGCTACACCTTC. Translating it yields CASSKEWYGYTF.

The chain links TRBV5-1 to TRBJ1-4; 9 nucleotides agree with TRBD1. Unmatched junction bases numbered 7, after V lost 0 bases and J lost 4 bases. Germline V CDR1 and CDR2: SGHRS, YFSETQ. This CDR3 is built from 17 residues. CDR3 coding DNA: TGCGCCAGCAGCTTGGGGCGGACAGGGGCCTTTAATGAAAAACTGTTTTTT. Protein product: CASSLGRTGAFNEKLFF.

This chain links TRBV5-1 with TRBJ2-1, with 8 bases identical to TRBD1. CDR1 SGHRS and CDR2 YFSETQ come from the germline V gene. This CDR3 is built from 15 residues. Unmatched junction bases numbered 5, after V lost 4 bases and J lost 2 bases. The CDR3 DNA reads as TGCGCCAGCAGCGGACAGACAGGGGCCTACAATGAGCAGTTCTTC. Protein product: CASSGQTGAYNEQFF. Looking up the rest from reference TRBV5-1 and TRBJ2-1 gives the full variable domain: KAGVTQTPRYLIKTRGQQVTLSCSPISGHRSVSWYQQTPGQGLQFLFEYFSETQRNKGNFPGRFSGRQFSNSRSEMNVSTLELGDSALYLCASSGQTGAYNEQFFGPGTRLTVL.

The chain has TRBV27 and TRBJ2-6; D unresolved. This CDR3 has 15 amino acids. Germline V CDR1 and CDR2: MNHEY, SMNVEV (reference sequence). Trimming left V 2 bases short and J 0 bases short, with 5 bases between. CDR3 in DNA: TGTGCCAGCAGTTTAGGTTCCTCTGGGGCCAACGTCCTGACTTTC. The encoded protein is CASSLGSSGANVLTF.

V is TRBV19 and J is TRBJ2-1; 13 bases align to TRBD2. Germline trimming cut 4 bases from V and 8 bases from J; bases unmatched to any gene: 2. CDR1 and CDR2 (germline): LNHDA, SQIVND (reference sequence). The CDR3 sequence is 14 residues long. CDR3 DNA sequence: TGTGCCAGTAGTAGGACTAGCGGGAGCTATGAGCAGTTCTTC. This sequence encodes CASSRTSGSYEQFF. Filled out from reference TRBV19 and TRBJ2-1, the complete variable domain reads DGGITQSPKYLFRKEGQNVTLSCEQNLNHDAMYWYRQDPGQGLRLIYYSQIVNDFQKGDIAEGYSVSREKKESFPLTVTSAQKNPTAFYLCASSRTSGSYEQFFGPGTRLTVL.

The V call is TRBV5-1, the J call TRBJ1-2; TRBD1 matches at 8 bases. CDR1 is SGHRS, CDR2 YFSETQ, per germline. The CDR3 consists of 15 residues. The V and J ends lost 5 bases and 4 bases, in that order; junction bases with no gene match: 10. The CDR3 protein is CASRGGAGQVYGYTF. CDR3 DNA sequence: TGCGCCAGCAGGGGAGGAGCGGGACAGGTCTATGGCTACACCTTC.

This clone came up a few times. This rearrangement joins TRBV6-5 to TRBJ2-1; maybe TRBD1 (5 bases). The V end lost 1 base, the J end lost 4 bases, and 8 bases lay between the germline ends. CDR1 MNHEY and CDR2 SVGAGI come from the germline V gene. The CDR3 length is 14 residues. The CDR3 here is CASSYWQGYNEQFF. The CDR3 coding sequence is TGTGCCAGCAGTTACTGGCAGGGATACAATGAGCAGTTCTTC.

The chain recombines TRBV11-2 with TRBJ2-4; D might be TRBD1 (7 bases). This CDR3 spans 17 amino acids. Germline loops: CDR1 SGHAT, CDR2 FQNNGV. Trimming left V 1 base short and J 0 bases short, with 13 bases between. The CDR3 DNA follows: TGTGCCAGCAGCTTAGGGAGACAGGGACTAGCCAAAAACATTCAGTACTTC. As protein: CASSLGRQGLAKNIQYF.

The chain couples TRBV7-8 to TRBJ1-3, with D unresolved. The CDR3 covers 14 residues. The germline V gene encodes CDR1 SGHVS and CDR2 FQNEAQ. V was pared by 1 base and J by 4 bases, with 8 bases between. The CDR3 DNA sequence: TGTGCCAGCAGCTTAGAAGGTGGAGGAAACACCATATATTTT. Its protein product is CASSLEGGGNTIYF.

This clone was seen just once. The chain is built from TRBV25-1 and TRBJ2-6, with D possibly being TRBD2 (5 bases). The CDR3 is made up of 15 amino acids. V was clipped by 2 bases and J by 0 bases, with 5 bases between them. From germline, CDR1 is MGHDK and CDR2 SYGVNS. The CDR3 coding sequence is TGTGCCAGCAGTGAAGGAGGCTCTGGGGCCAACGTCCTGACTTTC. It yields the protein CASSEGGSGANVLTF. The entire variable domain, with the rest obtained from reference TRBV25-1 and TRBJ2-6, is as follows: EADIYQTPRYLVIGTGKKITLECSQTMGHDKMYWYQQDPGMELHLIHYSYGVNSTEKGDLSSESTVSRIRTEHFPLTLESARPSHTSQYLCASSEGGSGANVLTFGAGSRLTVL.

The sample holds one count of this clone. This chain links TRBV5-4 with TRBJ1-5; D may be TRBD1 (6 bases). Germline assignment: CDR1 SGHNT and CDR2 YYREEE (reference sequence). Trimming left V 4 bases short and J 4 bases short, with 12 bases between. CDR3 length: 14 amino acids. The CDR3, as DNA: TGTGCCAGCAGCATACAGGGTATGAATCAGCCCCAGCATTTT. Translating it yields CASSIQGMNQPQHF.

The V gene is TRBV18, the J gene TRBJ2-1; 8 bases align to TRBD2. V gave up 4 bases and J gave up 7 bases; unmatched junction bases: 9. Looked up from germline, CDR1 is KGHSH and CDR2 is LQKENI. The CDR3 is made up of 15 amino acids. CDR3 DNA: TGTGCCAGCTCACTTAGCGGGGACCCTAGGAATGAGCAGTTCTTC. As protein: CASSLSGDPRNEQFF.

The CDR3 loop is CASKVQGAMGEQYF. The CDR3 region has the DNA TGTGCCAGCAAAGTACAGGGGGCGATGGGAGAGCAGTACTTC. This chain uses TRBV2 with TRBJ2-7; TRBD1 matches 9 bases. Germline V gene sequence: CDR1 SNHLY, CDR2 FYNNEI. This CDR3 is built from 14 residues. The V gene end was trimmed by 7 bases and the J gene end by 7 bases; junction bases not matched to a gene: 11.

This clone has just one count. The chain links TRBV9 to TRBJ1-4; tentatively, D is TRBD1 (5 bases). The CDR3 extends over 16 amino acids. Trimming removed 0 bases at V and 7 bases at J, with 16 bases between. Germline loops: CDR1 SGDLS, CDR2 YYNGEE. DNA for the CDR3: TGTGCCAGCAGCGTAGGTTCGGGGCGATTGGGTGAAAAACTGTTTTTT. Amino acid sequence: CASSVGSGRLGEKLFF.

The chain carries TRBV19 and TRBJ2-2; D not certain. V gave up 7 bases and J gave up 5 bases, with 5 bases separating them. The germline V gene has CDR1 LNHDA and CDR2 SQIVND (reference sequence). This CDR3 has 11 residues. The chain's CDR3 is CASKGTGELFF. DNA for the CDR3: TGTGCCAGTAAGGGAACCGGGGAGCTGTTTTTT.

This clone showed up just a few times. This chain links TRBV27 with TRBJ2-5; weak D call: TRBD2 (6 bases). The V gene lost 5 bases and the J gene lost 3 bases, with 13 bases spanning the gap. Germline V CDR1 and CDR2: MNHEY, SMNVEV (reference sequence). CDR3 length equals 14 residues. The CDR3 DNA sequence: TGTGCCAGCAGTGCGAGACTAGGTAAAGAGACCCAGTACTTC. Translation gives CASSARLGKETQYF.

The V gene is TRBV7-8, the J gene TRBJ2-5; the match to TRBD1 covers 10 bases. CDR1 and CDR2 from the germline V gene are SGHVS and FQNEAQ. The V segment lost 5 bases and the J segment 3 bases; nucleotides outside the gene matches: 9. This CDR3 is built from 16 residues. The CDR3 DNA sequence: TGTGCCAGCAGCCTCCATTCCGGGACAGGGGAAGAGACCCAGTACTTC. Translated: CASSLHSGTGEETQYF.

This clone is judged medium-sized. The J gene is TRBJ2-7, the V gene TRBV5-1; either TRBD1 or TRBD2 may supply D (5 bases each). In germline, CDR1 is SGHRS, CDR2 YFSETQ. CDR3 size: 14 residues. The V end lost 4 bases, the J end lost 0 bases, and 11 bases lay between the germline ends. CDR3 region: CASSLGAGSYEQYF. The CDR3 nucleotides read TGCGCCAGCAGCCTCGGGGCTGGCTCCTACGAGCAGTACTTC.

This chain connects TRBV6-1 to TRBJ2-5; tentative D call: TRBD1 (6 bases). Looked up from germline, CDR1 is MNHNS and CDR2 is SASEGT. V gave up 2 bases and J gave up 11 bases, with 21 bases separating them. The CDR3 sequence is 15 residues long. The CDR3 nucleotides read TGTGCCAGCAGTGAATCCCTGGGGGAGAACAGGGAGCAGTACTTC. Its protein product is CASSESLGENREQYF.

The J gene is TRBJ2-2, the V gene TRBV11-3, with 9 bases lining up with TRBD1. The CDR3 has 16 residues. After removal of 5 bases from V and 4 bases from J, the junction contained 8 bases not matched to a gene. Germline CDR1 and CDR2: SGHNT and YENEEA. The DNA of the CDR3 is TGTGCCAGCAGCCCATCCGAGGACAGGGGCACCGGGGAGCTGTTTTTT. It is translated as CASSPSEDRGTGELFF.

As for this clone: A much larger clone differs from this one at a single base, so this may be a read error. The same CDR3 can be traced to other DNA sequences in this sample. The V and J genes are TRBV9 and TRBJ2-2, with a tentative D call TRBD2 (5 bases). V was shortened by 2 bases and J by 3 bases, with 11 bases between the two germline ends. The V gene's germline CDR1 is SGDLS and CDR2 YYNGEE. The CDR3 loop spans 15 amino acids. CDR3 nucleotides: TGTGCCAGCAGCGTGGCTAGCTCTGACACCGGGGAGCTGTTTTTT. This codes for CASSVASSDTGELFF.

The gene calls are TRBV27 and TRBJ2-7; TRBD2 agrees at 8 bases. Germline V gives CDR1 MNHEY, CDR2 SMNVEV (reference sequence). J was trimmed by 3 bases and V by 5 bases; bases with no gene match: 12. This CDR3 is built from 16 residues. CDR3 bases: TGTGCCAGCAGTCGGGCCCGGGAGGGGTCCCACTACGAGCAGTACTTC. Amino acids: CASSRAREGSHYEQYF.

V and J are TRBV19 and TRBJ2-5; 10 bases fit TRBD1. The J call is doubtful: the DNA matches TRBJ2-7 better. Germline V gene sequence: CDR1 LNHDA, CDR2 SQIVND (reference sequence). CDR3 length: 15 amino acids. CDR3 in amino acids: CASSNPRTGGYEQYF. The CDR3 bases are TGTGCCAGTAGTAACCCGCGGACAGGGGGATACGAGCAGTACTTC.

DNA of the CDR3: TGCAGCGTTGAACGGGGGACCACAGATACGCAGTATTTT. As protein: CSVERGTTDTQYF. The gene calls are TRBV29-1 and TRBJ2-3; D possibly corresponds to TRBD2 (6 bases). The germline gives CDR1 SQVTM, CDR2 ANQGSEA. The CDR3 has 13 amino acids. V was shortened by 2 bases and J by 2 bases, with 8 bases between the two germline ends.